This T cell receptor beta chain is from a study of cytomegalovirus exposure and HLA in healthy donors. Points from the study as a whole: Follow-up analysis later connected one missense variant in DCLRE1C with trimming of TCR beta V- and J-genes. In an earlier analysis, about 90% or about 30%: the productive usage of most TCR beta V segments. A later analysis appeared to link common viral pathogens to several of the most significant clusters. Among donors in an Asian-associated ancestry cluster, a later analysis reportedly found fewer N-insertions than the roughly 680-donor mean.

Trimming removed 3 bases from V and 3 bases from J, with 12 bases in between. The V gene's germline CDR1 is LNHDA and CDR2 SQIVND (reference sequence). This CDR3 contains 15 residues. This clone came up a few times. Its antigen remains unidentified. Primers: 60 Vbeta forward and 13 Jbeta reverse. Profiling relied on immunoSEQ multiplex PCR, and the TCRdb table lists in-frame clones only, not all of them. The profile shows under 200,000 clones, 70% to 90% of them singletons. The TCR sequence derives from a woman under 30 in good health and CMV-seronegative. The specimen sequenced was PBMCs. The rearrangement uses TRBV19 and TRBJ1-5; D unresolved. CDR3 loop: CASSMSKPLNQPQHF. As DNA, the CDR3 is TGTGCCAGTAGTATGAGTAAACCGCTCAATCAGCCCCAGCATTTT. The variable domain in full, with the rest retrieved from reference TRBV19 and TRBJ1-5, is DGGITQSPKYLFRKEGQNVTLSCEQNLNHDAMYWYRQDPGQGLRLIYYSQIVNDFQKGDIAEGYSVSREKKESFPLTVTSAQKNPTAFYLCASSMSKPLNQPQHFGDGTRLSIL.